These 3 T cell receptor beta chains came from one sample sequenced in a study of blood T cell repertoires in COVID-19. Assay: immunoSEQ multiplex PCR; the TCRdb copy retains only in-frame clones and omits some. The sample consists of around 250,000 clones, around 88% of them appearing once. The specimen was PBMCs or T cells enriched from blood (not recorded which). These receptors came from a woman aged 25 to 39 who had recovered from COVID-19.

The chain is built from TRBV20-1 and TRBJ2-5; 7 bases agree with TRBD1. The CDR3 runs 10 residues. J lost 5 bases, V lost 6 bases, and 0 bases had no gene match. The germline CDR1 and CDR2 sequences are DFQATT and SNEGSKA (reference sequence). The CDR3 is CSADRETQYF. The DNA for the CDR3 is TGCAGTGCGGACAGGGAGACCCAGTACTTC.

This chain links TRBV5-1 with TRBJ2-6, with 9 bases identical to TRBD1. CDR1 is SGHRS, CDR2 YFSETQ, per germline. Unmatched junction bases numbered 8, after V lost 4 bases and J lost 12 bases. This CDR3 has 14 residues. CDR3 DNA: TGCGCCAGCAGCGGGGAGACAGGGGGTCCCGTCCTGACTTTC. Amino acids: CASSGETGGPVLTF.

This chain uses TRBV5-4 with TRBJ2-1; TRBD1 matches at 7 bases. CDR3 length: 14 residues. Looked up from germline, CDR1 is SGHNT and CDR2 is YYREEE (reference sequence). V gave up 4 bases and J gave up 11 bases; unmatched junction bases: 12. The chain's CDR3 is CASSDDPRGPKQFF. The CDR3 bases are TGTGCCAGCAGCGATGACCCAAGGGGGCCTAAGCAGTTCTTC.